The 8 T cell receptor beta chains in this list originate from one sample, sequenced in a study of molecular identifiers for immune sequencing clone quantification (dated by TCRdb to 2017 to 2018). Libraries were built with PCR. TCRdb names NextSeq 500 as the instrument used. The public reads were run again by TCRdb, first through fastp at Q25 and then through MiXCR, and only productive beta chains were kept. When rows share a CDR3 protein, they turn into one entry using the most common DNA and genes. The sample yields 100,000 or so distinct CDR3 sequences; 36% were counted once. Around 4.2% of the sample comes from the top ten. Source material: naive CD8+ T cells from blood, with Jurkat cell RNA spiked in. In light of the paper, this sample's cell subset or site label describes: FACS-sorted CD8+CD4-CCR7+CD45RA+ naive T cells. Receptor source: a human donor in good health. Some libraries in this study had Jurkat cell RNA spiked in.

Points on this clonotype: The CDR3 end shows no conserved phenylalanine or tryptophan, and so a read error is likely. The CDR3 DNA is TGTGCCAGCAGCCCACAGGCTGGCAGGGCCTACGAGCAGTACCTC. It specifies CASSPQAGRAYEQYL. This rearrangement joins TRBV7-9 to TRBJ2-7; D perhaps matches TRBD1 (5 bases). The CDR3 loop spans 15 amino acids. Trimming cost V 5 bases and J 2 bases, with 16 bases left between them. Germline V lookup: CDR1 SEHNR, CDR2 FQNEAQ (reference sequence).

The V gene is TRBV19, the J gene TRBJ1-1, with D maybe TRBD1 (6 bases). Per the germline V gene, CDR1 is LNHDA and CDR2 is SQIVND (reference sequence). The CDR3 is 13 amino acids. V was cut by 4 bases and J by 5 bases, with 11 bases left in between. The CDR3 nucleotides read TGTGCCAGTAGTACCCCAGGGGTTACTGAAGCTTTCTTT. Translated, it gives CASSTPGVTEAFF.

The chain couples TRBV9 to TRBJ2-1; D unclear. This CDR3 is 17 amino acids long. Germline V lookup: CDR1 SGDLS, CDR2 YYNGEE. The V gene lost 0 bases and the J gene lost 0 bases, with 13 bases spanning the gap. CDR3 sequence: CASSVEAASSSYNEQFF. CDR3 sequence (DNA): TGTGCCAGCAGCGTAGAGGCGGCGTCCAGCTCCTACAATGAGCAGTTCTTC.

Concerning this clonotype itself: This could be a read error, since a much larger clone is one nucleotide away. The chain is built from TRBV7-9 and TRBJ1-1; 7 nucleotides line up with TRBD1. CDR3 length equals 15 residues. The V gene's germline CDR1 is SEHNR and CDR2 FQNEAQ (reference sequence). The CDR3 DNA reads as TGTGCCAGCAGCCTACCACAGGGGAGGGGGACTGAAGCTATCTTT. This translates into CASSLPQGRGTEAIF.

Note on this clonotype: A much larger clone sits a single nucleotide away, making a read error possible. The conserved phenylalanine or tryptophan normally closing the CDR3 is absent here, so this likely arose from a read error. V usage is TRBV27 and J usage is TRBJ1-5; tentatively, D is TRBD1 (5 bases). CDR3 length: 13 amino acids. Germline CDR1 and CDR2: MNHEY and SMNVEV (reference sequence). Trimming pared 3 bases from V and 10 bases from J, leaving 13 bases between. CDR3 bases: TGTGCCAGCAGTTTGGGGCCGGCCCTACCCCAGCATTAT. Translation gives CASSLGPALPQHY.

This clonotype appeared many times. V and J are TRBV5-1 and TRBJ2-7; 8 bases line up with TRBD1. Trimming removed 4 bases from V and 3 bases from J; junction bases left unmatched: 9. The CDR3 covers 15 residues. CDR1 and CDR2 from the germline V gene are SGHRS and YFSETQ. The CDR3 coding sequence is TGCGCCAGCAGCACATGGACAGGGACCAACTACGAGCAGTACTTC. This codes for CASSTWTGTNYEQYF.

The chain carries TRBV28 and TRBJ2-5, with D perhaps TRBD1 (6 bases). Trimming cost V 7 bases and J 4 bases, with 13 bases left between them. Germline assignment: CDR1 MDHEN and CDR2 SYDVKM. CDR3 size: 13 residues. The CDR3 DNA reads TGTGCCAGCACCCAGGGGTTAGGAGAGACCCAGTACTTC. Translated: CASTQGLGETQYF.

This clonotype was counted a few times. Written as DNA, the CDR3 is TGTGCCAGCAGCTTAGGTATAGCGGGAAGCTCAGATACGCAGTATTTT. It yields the protein CASSLGIAGSSDTQYF. J is TRBJ2-3 and V is TRBV11-2; 8 bases map to TRBD2. The CDR3 consists of 16 residues. Germline assignment: CDR1 SGHAT and CDR2 FQNNGV. The V segment lost 1 base and the J segment 4 bases; nucleotides outside the gene matches: 7. Combining the CDR3 with reference TRBV11-2 and TRBJ2-3 gives the whole variable domain EAGVAQSPRYKIIEKRQSVAFWCNPISGHATLYWYQQILGQGPKLLIQFQNNGVVDDSQLPKDRFSAERLKGVDSTLKIQPAKLEDSAVYLCASSLGIAGSSDTQYFGPGTRLTVL.